The clone carrying this T cell receptor beta chain has just a few counts. Its antigen remains unknown. Primers: 60 Vbeta forward and 13 Jbeta reverse. Here immunoSEQ multiplex PCR was the method, and the copy in TCRdb shows in-frame clones only, minus some. The sample has 60,000 to 85,000 clones; about three quarters are singletons. Trimming took 4 bases from V and 4 from J; bases not matched to a gene: 6. Per germline, CDR1 LNHDA and CDR2 SQIVND (reference sequence). This CDR3 comprises 16 residues. The record originates from a study of cytomegalovirus exposure and HLA in healthy donors. The wider study: There were some 410 genotyped donors. Of these, roughly 84% fell in the genetic ancestry cluster associated with self-reported Caucasian donors. Study-wide results and limits: There were 150 to 200 TCR beta chains listed as cytomegalovirus-associated. It was reportedly the case that the classifier diagnosed cytomegalovirus status with high specificity and sensitivity.

This TCR was sampled from a male donor in good health and CMV-seropositive. The chain employs TRBV19 and TRBJ2-5, with TRBD2 identical over 13 bases. The specimen was PBMCs. CDR3 sequence (DNA): TGTGCCAGTAGTAGCGGGACTAGCGGGAATGGAGAGACCCAGTACTTC. Translation: CASSSGTSGNGETQYF.